This entry lists 12 T cell receptor beta chains sequenced from one sample in a study of vaccination effects on CD4 cells after COVID-19. Their specific antigens are unknown. This table comes from immunoSEQ multiplex PCR, and its TCRdb copy is limited to in-frame clones, with some not included. This table holds 70,000 to 75,000 clones, approximately 80% found once. Culture lasted around eleven days before CD4+ T cell isolation. The starting material was CD4+ T cells from PBMCs cultured without peptide, obtained before COVID-19 vaccination. Every receptor here comes from a human donor who received a COVID-19 vaccine.

The chain recombines TRBV6-4 with TRBJ2-3, with TRBD2 matching 7 bases. V lost 4 bases, J lost 2 bases, and 3 bases stayed unmatched. This CDR3 contains 14 residues. Germline assignment: CDR1 MRHNA and CDR2 SNTAGT. CDR3 sequence (DNA): TGTGCCAGCAGTGCCGAGCGGGACACAGATACGCAGTATTTT. It specifies CASSAERDTDTQYF.

V and J are TRBV19 and TRBJ2-3; D uncertain. Germline CDR1 is LNHDA and CDR2 is SQIVND (reference sequence). Trimming pared 6 bases from V and 2 bases from J, leaving 15 bases between. This CDR3 has 15 residues. CDR3 region: CASSPDNLHTDTQYF. The CDR3 DNA is TGTGCCAGTAGCCCCGACAACCTACACACAGATACGCAGTATTTT.

V and J are TRBV5-1 and TRBJ2-2; D could derive from TRBD1 or TRBD2 (6 bases each). CDR1 is SGHRS and CDR2 is YFSETQ in the germline V gene. CDR3 length equals 14 residues. V shed 0 bases and J shed 6 bases, with 9 bases lying between them. The CDR3 DNA is TGCGCCAGCAGCTTGGATGGGGGGCCCGGGGAGCTGTTTTTT. It yields the protein CASSLDGGPGELFF.

The CDR3 coding sequence is TGTGCCAGCAGCAGCGGATTCGGGGGGATGAACACTGAAGCTTTCTTT. Translated, it gives CASSSGFGGMNTEAFF. J is TRBJ1-1 and V is TRBV7-3, with D perhaps TRBD1 (5 bases). V was pared by 5 bases and J by 0 bases, with 16 bases between. Germline V lookup: CDR1 SGHTA, CDR2 FQGTGA. CDR3 length: 16 residues.

This clone was detected a few times. This sequence joins TRBV30 and TRBJ2-5, with TRBD1 matching over 7 bases. Germline V gene sequence: CDR1 GTSNPN, CDR2 SVGIG (reference sequence). CDR3 length: 15 residues. J gave up 3 bases and V 4 bases, and 11 bases lay outside the gene matches. The CDR3 reads CAWTSPRTGEETQYF. Written as DNA, the CDR3 is TGTGCCTGGACCTCCCCCCGGACAGGTGAAGAGACCCAGTACTTC.

This chain uses TRBV5-1 with TRBJ2-5; no clear D. In germline, CDR1 is SGHRS, CDR2 YFSETQ. The CDR3 has 15 amino acids. V lost 0 bases and J lost 5, with 14 bases in between. DNA for the CDR3: TGCGCCAGCAGCTTGGAAGCAGCTCCCAGGGAGACCCAGTACTTC. Protein sequence: CASSLEAAPRETQYF.

The rearrangement joins TRBV5-6 to TRBJ1-6; 10 nucleotides line up with TRBD1. The ends lost 4 bases at V and 10 bases at J; junction bases unmatched: 8. CDR3 length: 15 residues. In germline, CDR1 is SGHDT, CDR2 YYEEEE. Written as DNA, the CDR3 is TGTGCCAGCAGCCTCCGGGACAGGGGACCCTCACCCCTCCACTTT. It is translated as CASSLRDRGPSPLHF.

The chain uses TRBV5-4 and TRBJ2-5; D is unresolved. This CDR3 comprises 14 residues. V was pared by 10 bases and J by 1 base, with 17 bases between. Germline CDR1 SGHNT, CDR2 YYREEE (reference sequence). CDR3 bases: TGTGCCTTAAGCTCTGCAGGCAGCCAAGAGACCCAGTACTTC. Translated: CALSSAGSQETQYF.

V usage is TRBV9 and J usage is TRBJ2-1; D not resolved. The CDR3 is 13 residues long. V gave up 4 bases and J gave up 7 bases, with 12 bases separating them. Germline-derived CDR1 and CDR2 are SGDLS and YYNGEE. The CDR3 bases are TGTGCCAGCAGCCCGTACCGGCTGAATGAGCAGTTCTTC. This gives the protein CASSPYRLNEQFF.

This sequence joins TRBV15 and TRBJ2-1; D not certain. The CDR3 extends over 15 amino acids. Trimming cost V 3 bases and J 0 bases, with 9 bases left between them. Germline assignment: CDR1 LNHNV and CDR2 YYDKDF (reference sequence). In DNA, the CDR3 is TGTGCCACCAGCAGGGGGAAGAGCTCCTACAATGAGCAGTTCTTC. It yields the protein CATSRGKSSYNEQFF. The full variable domain, rest sourced from reference TRBV15 and TRBJ2-1, is DAMVIQNPRYQVTQFGKPVTLSCSQTLNHNVMYWYQQKSSQAPKLLFHYYDKDFNNEADTPDNFQSRRPNTSFCFLDIRSPGLGDTAMYLCATSRGKSSYNEQFFGPGTRLTVL.

This clone turned up a few times. The rearrangement uses TRBV4-1 and TRBJ1-6; 7 bases agree with TRBD1. V lost 0 bases and J lost 10; bases outside the gene matches: 9. Germline assignment: CDR1 MGHRA and CDR2 YSYEKL. CDR3 length: 16 amino acids. The CDR3 region is CASSQETGARVSPLHF. The CDR3 DNA reads as TGCGCCAGCAGCCAAGAAACAGGGGCCCGGGTATCACCCCTCCACTTT.

This chain links TRBV18 with TRBJ1-3; D not resolved. CDR3 length: 16 amino acids. Germline CDR1 and CDR2: KGHSH and LQKENI. The V end was cut by 2 bases, the J end by 0 bases, with 11 bases between. CDR3 nucleotides: TGTGCCAGCTCACCAATGCGGACCAGCTCTGGAAACACCATATATTTT. Amino acids: CASSPMRTSSGNTIYF.